Here is one T cell receptor (beta chain) with its context. The data belong to a study of blood T cell repertoires in COVID-19. As for the study in general: The origin of the acute and convalescent COVID-19 samples was the United States, Italy and Spain. PBMCs, B-cell-depleted T cells, or T cells provided the cDNA or gDNA that made up the material.

Original analysis: From reference gene primer amplification, estimates of nucleated cell counts were derived. Clones were read by immunoSEQ multiplex PCR, and TCRdb kept only the in-frame ones, dropping some. That table gives V, J and clone size, and the DNA gave D and trimming. The data hold more than 250,000 clones, with 65% to 90% observed a single time. V shed 7 bases, J shed 0 bases, and the junction held 13 bases outside the gene matches. This CDR3 has 17 amino acids. From germline, CDR1 is SGHRS and CDR2 YFSETQ. This TCR was recovered from a man in his fifties with active or convalescent COVID-19. V and J are TRBV5-1 and TRBJ2-3; 8 bases are a match to TRBD2. Sequencing input: peripheral blood. The CDR3 loop is CASLVGPSGRSTDTQYF. The DNA of the CDR3 is TGCGCCAGCCTAGTCGGGCCCAGCGGGAGAAGCACAGATACGCAGTATTTT. Full variable domain (rest looked up from reference TRBV5-1 and TRBJ2-3): KAGVTQTPRYLIKTRGQQVTLSCSPISGHRSVSWYQQTPGQGLQFLFEYFSETQRNKGNFPGRFSGRQFSNSRSEMNVSTLELGDSALYLCASLVGPSGRSTDTQYFGPGTRLTVL.